This T cell receptor (beta chain) was observed in a study of T cell responses to AZD1222 COVID-19 vaccine. Findings and caveats of the study: After the peak T cell response, and only then, were repertoires sampled.

The protocol was immunoSEQ multiplex PCR, while the TCRdb copy is restricted to in-frame clones and leaves out a portion. The sample holds approximately 210,000 clones, roughly 94% seen once. CDR1 and CDR2 (germline): LNHDA, SQIVND (reference sequence). This CDR3 region has 20 residues. The V gene end was trimmed by 3 bases and the J gene end by 1 base; junction bases not matched to a gene: 14. Turning to this clone: Antigen unknown.

The receptor's source is an adult who received the MenACWY meningococcal vaccine as a control. This material consisted of peripheral blood, taken 28 days after the second dose of the MenACWY control vaccine. This rearrangement joins TRBV19 to TRBJ2-6, with TRBD1 matching 8 bases. CDR3 sequence reads: CASSIVPLDRVGSGANVLTF. The DNA for the CDR3 is TGTGCCAGTAGTATCGTCCCGTTGGACAGGGTAGGATCTGGGGCCAACGTCCTGACTTTC.